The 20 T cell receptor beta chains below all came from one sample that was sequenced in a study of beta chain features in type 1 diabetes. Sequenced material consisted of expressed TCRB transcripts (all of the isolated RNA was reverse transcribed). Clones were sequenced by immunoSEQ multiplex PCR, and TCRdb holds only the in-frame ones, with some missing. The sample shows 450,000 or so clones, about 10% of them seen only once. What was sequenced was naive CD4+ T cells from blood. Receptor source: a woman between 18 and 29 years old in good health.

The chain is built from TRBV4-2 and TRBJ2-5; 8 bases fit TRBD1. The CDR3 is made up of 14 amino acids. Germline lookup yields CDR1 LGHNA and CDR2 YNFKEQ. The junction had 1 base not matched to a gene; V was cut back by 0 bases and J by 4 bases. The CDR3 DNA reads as TGTGCCAGCAGCCAAGAAGACAGGGGAGAGACCCAGTACTTC. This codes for CASSQEDRGETQYF.

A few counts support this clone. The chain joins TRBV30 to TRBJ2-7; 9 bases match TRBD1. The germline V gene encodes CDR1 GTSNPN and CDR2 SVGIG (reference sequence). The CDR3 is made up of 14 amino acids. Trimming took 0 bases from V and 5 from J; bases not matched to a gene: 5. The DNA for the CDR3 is TGTGCCTGGAGTGTACAAACAGGGGGCGACGAGCAGTACTTC. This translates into CAWSVQTGGDEQYF.

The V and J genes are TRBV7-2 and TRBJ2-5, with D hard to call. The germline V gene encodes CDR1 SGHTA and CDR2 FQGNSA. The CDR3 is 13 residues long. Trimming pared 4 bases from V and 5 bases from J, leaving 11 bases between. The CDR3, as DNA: TGTGCCAGCAGCTATCCAGCTACGGAGACCCAGTACTTC. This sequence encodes CASSYPATETQYF.

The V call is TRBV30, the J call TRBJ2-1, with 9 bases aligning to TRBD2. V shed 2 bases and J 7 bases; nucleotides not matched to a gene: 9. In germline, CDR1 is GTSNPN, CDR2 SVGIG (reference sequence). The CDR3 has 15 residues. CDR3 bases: TGTGCCTGGAGTTTTAGCGGGAGAAAAGGGAATGAGCAGTTCTTC. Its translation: CAWSFSGRKGNEQFF.

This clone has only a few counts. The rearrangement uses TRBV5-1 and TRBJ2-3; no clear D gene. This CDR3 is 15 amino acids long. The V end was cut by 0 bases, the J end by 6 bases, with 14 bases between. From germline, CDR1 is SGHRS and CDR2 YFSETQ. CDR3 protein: CASSLEWARRDTQYF. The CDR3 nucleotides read TGCGCCAGCAGCTTGGAGTGGGCTAGACGGGATACGCAGTATTTT.

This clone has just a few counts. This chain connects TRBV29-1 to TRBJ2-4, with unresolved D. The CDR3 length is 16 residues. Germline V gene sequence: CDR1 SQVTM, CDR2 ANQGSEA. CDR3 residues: CRLKECQTLAKNIQYF. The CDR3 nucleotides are TGCAGGCTAAAAGAGTGTCAGACTCTAGCCAAAAACATTCAGTACTTC.

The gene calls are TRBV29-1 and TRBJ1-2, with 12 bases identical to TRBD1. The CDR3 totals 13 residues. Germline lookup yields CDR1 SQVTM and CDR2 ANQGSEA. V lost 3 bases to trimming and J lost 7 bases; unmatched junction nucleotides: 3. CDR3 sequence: CSVDGTGGFGYTF. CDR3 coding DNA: TGCAGCGTTGACGGGACAGGGGGCTTTGGCTACACCTTC. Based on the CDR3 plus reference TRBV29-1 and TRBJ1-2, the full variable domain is SAVISQKPSRDICQRGTSLTIQCQVDSQVTMMFWYRQQPGQSLTLIATANQGSEATYESGFVIDKFPISRPNLTFSTLTVSNMSPEDSSIYLCSVDGTGGFGYTFGSGTRLTVV.

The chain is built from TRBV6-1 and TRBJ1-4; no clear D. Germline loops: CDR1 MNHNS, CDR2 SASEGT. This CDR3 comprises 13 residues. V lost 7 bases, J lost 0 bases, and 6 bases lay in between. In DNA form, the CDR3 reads TGTGCCAGCACCCAGACAACTAATGAAAAACTGTTTTTT. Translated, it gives CASTQTTNEKLFF.

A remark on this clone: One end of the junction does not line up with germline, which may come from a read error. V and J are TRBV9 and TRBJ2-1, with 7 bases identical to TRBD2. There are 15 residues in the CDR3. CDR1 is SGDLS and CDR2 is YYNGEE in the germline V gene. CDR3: CASSVGDRDYDEQFF. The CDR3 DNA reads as TGTGCCAGCAGCGTAGGGGATAGGGACTACGATGAGCAGTTCTTC.

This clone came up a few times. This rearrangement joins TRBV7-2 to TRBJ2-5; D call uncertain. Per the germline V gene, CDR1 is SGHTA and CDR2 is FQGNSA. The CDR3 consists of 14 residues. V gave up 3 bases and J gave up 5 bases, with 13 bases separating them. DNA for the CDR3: TGTGCCAGCAGCTTTGGGTCCGTTTCGGAGACCCAGTACTTC. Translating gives CASSFGSVSETQYF.

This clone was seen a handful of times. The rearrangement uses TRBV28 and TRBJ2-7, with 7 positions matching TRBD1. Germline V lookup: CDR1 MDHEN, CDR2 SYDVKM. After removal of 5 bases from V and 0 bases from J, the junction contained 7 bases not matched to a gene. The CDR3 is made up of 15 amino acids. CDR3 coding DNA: TGTGCCAGCAGTCCATTAGACAGGGACTCCTACGAGCAGTACGTC. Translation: CASSPLDRDSYEQYV.

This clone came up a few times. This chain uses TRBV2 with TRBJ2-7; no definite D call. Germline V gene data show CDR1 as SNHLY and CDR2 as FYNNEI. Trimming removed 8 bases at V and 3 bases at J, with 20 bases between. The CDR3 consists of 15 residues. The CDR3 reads CASSRPGKVGYEQYV. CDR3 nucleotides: TGTGCCAGCTCTCGTCCCGGAAAGGTTGGCTACGAGCAGTACGTC.

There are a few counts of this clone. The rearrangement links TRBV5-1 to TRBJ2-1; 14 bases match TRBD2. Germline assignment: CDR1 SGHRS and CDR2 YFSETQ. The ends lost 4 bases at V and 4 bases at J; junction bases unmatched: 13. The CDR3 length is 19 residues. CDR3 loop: CASSPLTSGRATSYNEQFF. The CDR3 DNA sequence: TGCGCCAGCAGCCCCCTGACTAGCGGGAGGGCCACGAGTTACAATGAGCAGTTCTTC.

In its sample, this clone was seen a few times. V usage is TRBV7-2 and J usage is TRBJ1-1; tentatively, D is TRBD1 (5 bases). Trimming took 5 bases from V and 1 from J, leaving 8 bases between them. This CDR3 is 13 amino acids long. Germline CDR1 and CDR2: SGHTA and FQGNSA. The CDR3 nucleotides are TGTGCCAGCAGCGTGGGGCAGAACACTGAAGCTTTCTTT. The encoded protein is CASSVGQNTEAFF. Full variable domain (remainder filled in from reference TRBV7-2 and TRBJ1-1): GAGVSQSPSNKVTEKGKDVELRCDPISGHTALYWYRQSLGQGLEFLIYFQGNSAPDKSGLPSDRFSAERTGGSVSTLTIQRTQQEDSAVYLCASSVGQNTEAFFGQGTRLTVV.

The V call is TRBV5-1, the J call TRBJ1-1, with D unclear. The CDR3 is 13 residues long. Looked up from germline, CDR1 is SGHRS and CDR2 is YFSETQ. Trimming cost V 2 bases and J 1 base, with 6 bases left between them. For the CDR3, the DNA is TGCGCCAGCAGCTTCTGGCAGAACACTGAAGCTTTCTTT. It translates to CASSFWQNTEAFF.

CDR3 loop: CASSELDRGYSPLHF. The CDR3 bases are TGTGCCAGCAGTGAATTGGACAGGGGTTATTCACCCCTCCACTTT. The chain uses TRBV25-1 and TRBJ1-6; 9 bases are shared with TRBD1. J lost 8 bases, V lost 1 base, and 3 bases had no gene match. This CDR3 comprises 15 residues. Germline-derived CDR1 and CDR2 are MGHDK and SYGVNS. Filled out from reference TRBV25-1 and TRBJ1-6, the complete variable domain reads EADIYQTPRYLVIGTGKKITLECSQTMGHDKMYWYQQDPGMELHLIHYSYGVNSTEKGDLSSESTVSRIRTEHFPLTLESARPSHTSQYLCASSELDRGYSPLHFGNGTRLTVT.

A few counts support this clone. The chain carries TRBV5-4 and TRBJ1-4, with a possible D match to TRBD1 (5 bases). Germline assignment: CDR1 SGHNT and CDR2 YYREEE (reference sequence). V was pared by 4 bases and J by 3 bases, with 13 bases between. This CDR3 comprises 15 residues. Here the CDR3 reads CASSVSGTANEKLFF. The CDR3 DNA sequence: TGTGCCAGCAGCGTTTCCGGGACTGCTAATGAAAAACTGTTTTTT. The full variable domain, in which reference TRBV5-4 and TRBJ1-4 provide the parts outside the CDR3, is ETGVTQSPTHLIKTRGQQVTLRCSSQSGHNTVSWYQQALGQGPQFIFQYYREEENGRGNFPPRFSGLQFPNYSSELNVNALELDDSALYLCASSVSGTANEKLFFGSGTQLSVL.

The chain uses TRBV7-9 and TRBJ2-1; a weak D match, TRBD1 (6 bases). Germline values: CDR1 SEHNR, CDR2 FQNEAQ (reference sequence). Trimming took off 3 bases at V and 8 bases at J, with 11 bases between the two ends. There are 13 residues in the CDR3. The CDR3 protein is CASSLSQGYEQFF. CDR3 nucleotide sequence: TGTGCCAGCAGCTTGTCACAGGGATATGAGCAGTTCTTC.

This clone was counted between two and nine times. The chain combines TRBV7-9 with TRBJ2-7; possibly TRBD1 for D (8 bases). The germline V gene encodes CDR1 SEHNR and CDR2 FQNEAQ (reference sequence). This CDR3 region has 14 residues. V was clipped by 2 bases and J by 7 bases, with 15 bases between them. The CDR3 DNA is TGTGCCAGCAGCTTACGGACAGGGAGGGGTGAGCAGTACTTC. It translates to CASSLRTGRGEQYF.

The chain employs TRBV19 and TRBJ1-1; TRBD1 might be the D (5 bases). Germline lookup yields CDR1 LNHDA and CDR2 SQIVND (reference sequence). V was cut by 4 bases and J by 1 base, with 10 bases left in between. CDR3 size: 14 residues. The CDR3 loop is CASSTREPNTEAFF. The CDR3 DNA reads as TGTGCCAGTAGTACCAGGGAACCGAACACTGAAGCTTTCTTT.